Presented here are 12 T cell receptor beta chains from one specimen sequenced in a study of blood T cell repertoires in COVID-19. Some clones are missing from TCRdb's copy, which holds only in-frame ones; the method was immunoSEQ multiplex PCR. This table holds some 48,000 clones, around 83% found once. Sequencing was done on a sample of peripheral blood. These receptors were collected from a human donor in a cohort sampled during active COVID-19.

This clone turned up a few times. CDR3 sequence reads: CAWLGGSYNSPLHF. Written as DNA, the CDR3 is TGTGCCTGGTTGGGGGGCTCCTATAATTCACCCCTCCACTTT. The chain links TRBV30 to TRBJ1-6, with D possibly TRBD1 on 5 matching bases. The V gene's germline CDR1 is GTSNPN and CDR2 SVGIG (reference sequence). The V gene lost 5 bases and the J gene lost 0 bases, with 8 bases spanning the gap. The CDR3 consists of 14 residues. The full variable domain, completed using reference TRBV30 and TRBJ1-6, is SQTIHQWPATLVQPVGSPLSLECTVEGTSNPNLYWYRQAAGRGLQLLFYSVGIGQISSEVPQNLSASRPQDRQFILSSKKLLLSDSGFYLCAWLGGSYNSPLHFGNGTRLTVT.

V and J are TRBV2 and TRBJ1-1; D gene uncertain. This CDR3 comprises 12 residues. Trimming stripped 4 bases from V and 1 base from J, with 4 bases between. Germline CDR1 is SNHLY and CDR2 is FYNNEI. The CDR3, as DNA: TGTGCCAGCAGTGCCCAGAACACTGAAGCTTTCTTT. This encodes CASSAQNTEAFF.

The V and J genes are TRBV19 and TRBJ1-5, with D perhaps TRBD1 (5 bases). V shed 5 bases and J shed 4 bases, with 12 bases lying between them. The CDR3 length is 14 residues. Germline loops: CDR1 LNHDA, CDR2 SQIVND (reference sequence). The CDR3 region has the DNA TGTGCCAGTAGTGAGGGGCGGGGAAATCAGCCCCAGCATTTT. Translated, it gives CASSEGRGNQPQHF.

The CDR3 protein is CATYSTGELFF. CDR3 in DNA: TGTGCCACCTATTCCACCGGGGAGCTGTTTTTT. This chain uses TRBV24-1 with TRBJ2-2; D gene ambiguous. The germline CDR1 and CDR2 sequences are KGHDR and SFDVKD. V was clipped by 9 bases and J by 4 bases, with 5 bases between them. The CDR3 totals 11 residues.

In its sample, this clone was seen once. The chain couples TRBV27 to TRBJ1-2, with 10 bases matching TRBD1. The germline V gene encodes CDR1 MNHEY and CDR2 SMNVEV (reference sequence). With 5 bases clipped from V and 6 bases from J, the junction kept 12 bases outside the gene matches. This CDR3 has 16 amino acids. The CDR3 DNA sequence: TGTGCCAGCAGTGGACGACAGGGGGCGCGGTATGATGGCTACACCTTC. Residues: CASSGRQGARYDGYTF.

The genes are TRBV5-1 and TRBJ2-3; D is uncertain. Per the germline V gene, CDR1 is SGHRS and CDR2 is YFSETQ. There are 16 residues in the CDR3. The germline V and J ends were trimmed by 5 bases and 5 bases, with 21 bases remaining between them. CDR3 loop: CASSSNRVLDGDTQYF. The DNA for the CDR3 is TGCGCCAGCAGTTCCAACCGGGTCCTCGACGGAGATACGCAGTATTTT.

This clone was counted once. The chain carries TRBV6-5 and TRBJ2-5; 7 nucleotides line up with TRBD1. This CDR3 spans 14 amino acids. The J segment lost 0 bases and the V segment lost 6 bases, leaving 4 bases of the junction unmatched. The germline V gene encodes CDR1 MNHEY and CDR2 SVGAGI. CDR3: CASSLGGNQETQYF. Here the CDR3 DNA reads TGTGCCAGCAGCCTAGGGGGCAACCAAGAGACCCAGTACTTC.

The chain joins TRBV3-1 (or the pseudogene TRBV3-2) to TRBJ1-2; D might be TRBD1 (6 bases). V shed 0 bases and J shed 8 bases, with 16 bases lying between them. This CDR3 is 15 amino acids long. The germline V gene encodes CDR1 LGHDT and CDR2 YNNKEL (reference sequence). The CDR3 sequence is CASSQDGWKGDGYTF. DNA of the CDR3: TGTGCCAGCAGCCAAGATGGGTGGAAGGGGGACGGCTACACCTTC.

The chain recombines TRBV7-3 with TRBJ2-5; D remains unclear. Germline CDR1 reads SGHTA; CDR2 reads FQGTGA. The V end was cut by 7 bases, the J end by 0 bases, with 9 bases between. This CDR3 has 13 residues. The CDR3 here is CASNDDYQETQYF. CDR3 sequence (DNA): TGTGCCAGCAACGACGACTACCAAGAGACCCAGTACTTC. Full variable domain (rest looked up from reference TRBV7-3 and TRBJ2-5): GAGVSQTPSNKVTEKGKYVELRCDPISGHTALYWYRQSLGQGPEFLIYFQGTGAADDSGLPNDRFFAVRPEGSVSTLKIQRTERGDSAVYLCASNDDYQETQYFGPGTRLLVL.

This chain joins TRBV11-2 and TRBJ2-7, with D hard to call. Germline values: CDR1 SGHAT, CDR2 FQNNGV. The CDR3 length is 11 residues. V lost 3 bases to trimming and J lost 4 bases, with 4 bases between them. The CDR3 DNA reads TGTGCCAGCAGCTTTGCGTACGAGCAGTACTTC. Translated: CASSFAYEQYF. The whole variable domain, filled in from reference TRBV11-2 and TRBJ2-7, reads EAGVAQSPRYKIIEKRQSVAFWCNPISGHATLYWYQQILGQGPKLLIQFQNNGVVDDSQLPKDRFSAERLKGVDSTLKIQPAKLEDSAVYLCASSFAYEQYFGPGTRLTVT.

The chain is built from TRBV7-2 and TRBJ1-5; D remains ambiguous. Looked up from germline, CDR1 is SGHTA and CDR2 is FQGNSA. The V end was cut by 1 base, the J end by 4 bases, with 14 bases between. This CDR3 has 16 residues. The DNA of the CDR3 is TGTGCCAGCAGCTTAGGTCCAGTTCGCCTTAATCAGCCCCAGCATTTT. Protein sequence: CASSLGPVRLNQPQHF.

V usage is TRBV20-1 and J usage is TRBJ2-4; D gene ambiguous. Germline CDR1 reads DFQATT; CDR2 reads SNEGSKA (reference sequence). The CDR3 covers 15 residues. V shed 3 bases and J shed 0 bases, with 12 bases lying between them. The CDR3 DNA reads as TGCAGTGCTAGTAAAGGAGAACTAGCCAAAAACATTCAGTACTTC. Protein sequence: CSASKGELAKNIQYF.